Below, 26 T cell receptor beta chains from the same sample are listed, as sequenced in a study of control samples from healthy donors and cancer patients. Generated by immunoSEQ multiplex PCR, the TCRdb table keeps only in-frame clones and is missing some. The sample lists more than 150,000 clones, roughly nine tenths occurring once. Sequenced sample: blood. These receptors were collected from a woman between 25 and 40 years old in good health.

This clone appeared once. The V and J genes are TRBV27 and TRBJ1-2; TRBD1 matches at 7 bases. CDR3 length: 15 amino acids. Trimming cost V 5 bases and J 0 bases; bases outside gene matches: 6. Germline CDR1 and CDR2: MNHEY and SMNVEV (reference sequence). This CDR3 is CASSPLTGSNYGYTF. The CDR3 bases are TGTGCCAGCAGTCCACTGACAGGGTCTAACTATGGCTACACCTTC.

The chain joins TRBV28 to TRBJ2-7; D is ambiguous. Trimming left V 6 bases short and J 3 bases short, with 18 bases between. The CDR3 sequence is 15 residues long. The V gene's germline CDR1 is MDHEN and CDR2 SYDVKM. CDR3 loop: CASSPTRPNYYEQYF. In nucleotides, the CDR3 is TGTGCCAGCAGCCCCACGCGGCCTAACTACTACGAGCAGTACTTC.

J is TRBJ2-5 and V is TRBV19, with 9 bases aligning to TRBD2. CDR3 length: 16 residues. Germline V gene lookup returns CDR1 LNHDA and CDR2 SQIVND (reference sequence). V gave up 3 bases and J gave up 1 base; unmatched junction bases: 6. CDR3 region: CASSILAGALQETQYF. DNA for the CDR3: TGTGCCAGTAGTATCTTAGCGGGAGCACTCCAAGAGACCCAGTACTTC.

The CDR3 reads CASSGLMGTEAFF. The CDR3 nucleotides read TGTGCCAGCAGTGGGCTAATGGGGACTGAAGCTTTCTTT. V gene TRBV2 combines with J gene TRBJ1-1, with D uncertain. With 4 bases removed from V and 5 bases from J, the gap between germline ends came to 11 bases. Germline V CDR1 and CDR2: SNHLY, FYNNEI. The CDR3 is 13 residues long.

This clone was recorded once. This sequence joins TRBV2 and TRBJ2-5; the match to TRBD1 covers 8 bases. CDR3 length: 14 residues. V was clipped by 8 bases and J by 1 base; unmatched bases: 6. The germline gives CDR1 SNHLY, CDR2 FYNNEI. CDR3 nucleotides: TGTGCCAGCTCCTGGACAGGGCTCCAAGAGACCCAGTACTTC. It codes for CASSWTGLQETQYF. The full variable domain, completed using reference TRBV2 and TRBJ2-5, is EPEVTQTPSHQVTQMGQEVILRCVPISNHLYFYWYRQILGQKVEFLVSFYNNEISEKSEIFDDQFSVERPDGSNFTLKIRSTKLEDSAMYFCASSWTGLQETQYFGPGTRLLVL.

The chain links TRBV20-1 to TRBJ2-1, with 10 bases matching TRBD2. This CDR3 is built from 13 residues. In germline, CDR1 is DFQATT, CDR2 SNEGSKA (reference sequence). V lost 3 bases and J lost 10; bases outside the gene matches: 6. The CDR3: CSASEREGREQFF. CDR3 coding DNA: TGCAGTGCTAGTGAGCGGGAGGGGAGGGAGCAGTTCTTC.

The chain is built from TRBV5-5 and TRBJ2-7, with TRBD1 identical over 7 bases. The CDR3 consists of 13 residues. The germline V gene has CDR1 SGHKS and CDR2 YYEKEE (reference sequence). Trimming cost V 3 bases and J 1 base; bases outside gene matches: 1. The CDR3 is CASSWGQSYEQYF. In nucleotides, the CDR3 is TGTGCCAGCAGCTGGGGACAGTCCTACGAGCAGTACTTC.

Remarks on this clone: One end of the junction varies from germline; a read error may be responsible. The chain employs TRBV12-3 or TRBV12-4 and TRBJ2-2, with a weak D call TRBD2 (5 bases). This CDR3 region has 11 residues. The CDR3 region is CASSIAGELFF. The CDR3 DNA follows: TGTGCCAGCAGTATAGCGGGGGAGCTGTTTTTT.

The rearrangement links TRBV29-1 to TRBJ2-1; D not resolved. CDR1 SQVTM and CDR2 ANQGSEA come from the germline V gene. Trimming pared 1 base from V and 0 bases from J, leaving 7 bases between. There are 14 residues in the CDR3. The CDR3 is CSVEGLSSYNEQFF. The CDR3 DNA is TGCAGCGTTGAAGGGTTGAGCTCCTACAATGAGCAGTTCTTC.

Here the CDR3 DNA reads TGCGCCAGCAGCCAAGATGGGGTGAACACTGAAGCTTTCTTT. Translation gives CASSQDGVNTEAFF. The chain links TRBV4-3 to TRBJ1-1; D not certain. The CDR3 has 14 residues. Trimming stripped 0 bases from V and 0 bases from J, with 5 bases between. Germline loops: CDR1 LGHNA, CDR2 YSLEER.

This clone was seen just once. V gene TRBV30 combines with J gene TRBJ2-1, with D uncertain. Germline V gene lookup returns CDR1 GTSNPN and CDR2 SVGIG (reference sequence). The CDR3 consists of 13 residues. Trimming stripped 3 bases from V and 6 bases from J, with 12 bases between. The CDR3 sequence: CAWRDHRPNEQFF. The DNA for the CDR3 is TGTGCCTGGAGGGACCACAGACCCAATGAGCAGTTCTTC.

The V gene is TRBV2, the J gene TRBJ1-1, with 9 bases that match TRBD1. The ends lost 8 bases at V and 1 base at J; junction bases unmatched: 5. CDR1 is SNHLY, CDR2 FYNNEI, per germline. CDR3 size: 14 residues. CDR3 residues: CASRWTGENTEAFF. CDR3 sequence (DNA): TGTGCCAGCCGTTGGACAGGGGAGAACACTGAAGCTTTCTTT.

The rearrangement joins TRBV6-5 to TRBJ2-3; TRBD1 agrees at 12 bases. Per germline, CDR1 MNHEY and CDR2 SVGAGI. J lost 10 bases, V lost 5 bases, and 7 bases had no gene match. This CDR3 is built from 14 residues. The CDR3 DNA reads as TGTGCCAGCAGTCCCGGGACAGGGGGCCGGGCGCAGTATTTT. Its translation: CASSPGTGGRAQYF.

This clone was seen only once. The rearrangement joins TRBV11-2 to TRBJ2-2, with TRBD2 identical over 10 bases. The CDR3 has 16 residues. Germline V gene sequence: CDR1 SGHAT, CDR2 FQNNGV. V trimming: 5 bases; J trimming: 2 bases; junction bases outside the gene matches: 5. DNA for the CDR3: TGTGCCAGCAGCCAACTAGCGGGGTTAAACACCGGGGAGCTGTTTTTT. Its protein is CASSQLAGLNTGELFF.

The chain uses TRBV5-1 and TRBJ2-7, with 10 bases fitting TRBD1. J gave up 4 bases and V 2 bases, and 6 bases lay outside the gene matches. The CDR3 covers 15 residues. The germline V gene encodes CDR1 SGHRS and CDR2 YFSETQ. CDR3 residues: CASSFGTGEGYEQYF. CDR3 nucleotides: TGCGCCAGCAGCTTTGGGACAGGGGAAGGATACGAGCAGTACTTC.

The rearrangement uses TRBV5-4 and TRBJ2-7; 9 nucleotides match TRBD2. Germline assignment: CDR1 SGHNT and CDR2 YYREEE (reference sequence). The CDR3 runs to 15 residues. V lost 4 bases, J lost 3 bases, and 8 bases stayed unmatched. CDR3 bases: TGTGCCAGCAGCGGGGAGGCTAGCGGGAACTACGAGCAGTACTTC. Encoded protein: CASSGEASGNYEQYF.

V usage is TRBV21-1 and J usage is TRBJ1-1; no DNA check was done on the table's D call, TRBD1. TRBV21-1 is a documented pseudogene. The CDR3 is 15 amino acids. The CDR3 DNA follows: TGTGCCAGCAGCAAAGTGGGACATGTGAACACTGAAGCTTTCTTT. Translating gives CASSKVGHVNTEAFF.

This clone was counted a few times. This rearrangement joins TRBV10-3 to TRBJ1-5; a weak D match, TRBD1 (5 bases). With 3 bases removed from V and 0 bases from J, the gap between germline ends came to 9 bases. CDR3 length equals 15 residues. The germline gives CDR1 ENHRY, CDR2 SYGVKD. The CDR3 DNA sequence: TGTGCCATCAGTGATGCCAGGGATAGCAATCAGCCCCAGCATTTT. It translates to CAISDARDSNQPQHF.

The V call is TRBV5-8, the J call TRBJ1-1; D not resolved. Germline V gene lookup returns CDR1 SGHTS and CDR2 YDEGEE. Trimming took off 4 bases at V and 7 bases at J, with 11 bases between the two ends. The CDR3 length is 12 residues. The CDR3 region has the DNA TGTGCCAGCAGCCCGAAAGGGCTTGAAGCTTTCTTT. It encodes CASSPKGLEAFF.

The J gene is TRBJ1-2, the V gene TRBV5-1; D possibly corresponds to TRBD1 (6 bases). V lost 0 bases and J 6 bases, leaving 15 bases between the germline ends. Per germline, CDR1 SGHRS and CDR2 YFSETQ. This CDR3 is built from 15 residues. The DNA for the CDR3 is TGCGCCAGCAGCTTGGGGTCAACAGGGAAGGATGGCTACACCTTC. Amino acid sequence: CASSLGSTGKDGYTF.

The chain is built from TRBV6-4 and TRBJ1-6; 7 nucleotides match TRBD1. The CDR3 extends over 16 amino acids. The V segment lost 3 bases and the J segment 5 bases; nucleotides outside the gene matches: 7. Germline CDR1 reads MRHNA; CDR2 reads SNTAGT. The CDR3 nucleotides are TGTGCCAGCAGTGAACCCACAGGGGATCATAATTCACCCCTCCACTTT. This translates into CASSEPTGDHNSPLHF.

The chain has TRBV27 and TRBJ2-7; TRBD1 matches at 9 bases. The CDR3 loop spans 13 amino acids. The germline gives CDR1 MNHEY, CDR2 SMNVEV (reference sequence). V lost 4 bases to trimming and J lost 6 bases; unmatched junction nucleotides: 4. This CDR3 reads CASSSGTGREQYF. CDR3 DNA sequence: TGTGCCAGCAGTTCCGGGACAGGGCGCGAGCAGTACTTC.

The V gene is TRBV5-1, the J gene TRBJ1-6; TRBD1 agrees at 7 bases. CDR1 is SGHRS and CDR2 is YFSETQ in the germline V gene. The CDR3 sequence is 14 residues long. Unmatched junction bases numbered 8, after V lost 0 bases and J lost 14 bases. As DNA, the CDR3 is TGCGCCAGCAGCTTGGGGACAGGCAGTATCTCCCTCCACTTT. Translation: CASSLGTGSISLHF.

The V call is TRBV24-1, the J call TRBJ1-5; no reliable D call. Germline lookup yields CDR1 KGHDR and CDR2 SFDVKD. This CDR3 has 14 residues. Trimming cost V 6 bases and J 0 bases, with 8 bases left between them. CDR3 bases: TGTGCCACCAGTACGGTTAATAGCAATCAGCCCCAGCATTTT. Its translation is CATSTVNSNQPQHF.

The genes are TRBV7-6 and TRBJ2-5; 7 bases line up with TRBD2. Germline CDR1 and CDR2: SGHVS and FNYEAQ. The CDR3 consists of 16 residues. The junction had 11 bases not matched to a gene; V was cut back by 2 bases and J by 5 bases. For the CDR3, the DNA is TGTGCCAGCAGCTTAAATTGGGAGGGAGCCTATGAGACCCAGTACTTC. Amino acids: CASSLNWEGAYETQYF.

This sequence joins TRBV28 and TRBJ2-6; TRBD2 agrees at 7 bases. Germline values: CDR1 MDHEN, CDR2 SYDVKM. CDR3 size: 15 residues. J gave up 2 bases and V 6 bases, and 4 bases lay outside the gene matches. This CDR3 reads CASRETSTGANVLTF. CDR3 coding DNA: TGTGCCAGCAGGGAGACTAGCACTGGGGCCAACGTCCTGACTTTC.